These 18 T cell receptor beta chains came from one sample sequenced in a study of shared T cell receptors in the human thymus. Sequencing used immunoSEQ multiplex PCR; TCRdb keeps in-frame clones, though not all of them. The sample consists of under 450,000 clones, approximately 95% of them appearing once. Sample: thymocytes. These receptors were taken from a human donor.

The CDR3 spells CASGDGPYEQYF. As DNA, the CDR3 is TGTGCCAGCGGGGACGGTCCCTACGAGCAGTACTTC. V usage is TRBV28 and J usage is TRBJ2-7; possibly TRBD1 or TRBD2 for D (5 bases each). The germline gives CDR1 MDHEN, CDR2 SYDVKM. The CDR3 extends over 12 amino acids. Trimming pared 8 bases from V and 2 bases from J, leaving 10 bases between.

This clone was counted a single time. The V gene is TRBV4-1, the J gene TRBJ2-1, with TRBD2 matching 13 bases. Per germline, CDR1 MGHRA and CDR2 YSYEKL. V trimming: 0 bases; J trimming: 0 bases; junction bases outside the gene matches: 5. The CDR3 runs 19 residues. The CDR3 region is CASSQDGTSGANSYNEQFF. The CDR3 bases are TGCGCCAGCAGCCAAGATGGGACTAGCGGGGCCAACTCCTACAATGAGCAGTTCTTC.

This chain uses TRBV6-6 with TRBJ2-3; possible D gene TRBD1, 5 bases. V dropped 6 bases and J dropped 0 bases, with 10 bases sitting between them. Germline lookup yields CDR1 MNHNY and CDR2 SVGAGI (reference sequence). This CDR3 contains 14 residues. The DNA of the CDR3 is TGTGCCAGCAGACGAACAGGTAGCACAGATACGCAGTATTTT. It codes for CASRRTGSTDTQYF.

The chain links TRBV5-1 to TRBJ2-3; TRBD2 matches at 14 bases. Germline assignment: CDR1 SGHRS and CDR2 YFSETQ. The ends lost 2 bases at V and 4 bases at J; junction bases unmatched: 6. This CDR3 spans 17 amino acids. CDR3 nucleotides: TGCGCCAGCAGCTTCCGACTAGCGGGAGGGCCGCCAGATACGCAGTATTTT. It yields the protein CASSFRLAGGPPDTQYF.

The chain employs TRBV11-2 and TRBJ2-5; no clear D. Trimming stripped 5 bases from V and 2 bases from J, with 3 bases between. Germline CDR1 is SGHAT and CDR2 is FQNNGV. CDR3 size: 11 residues. For the CDR3, the DNA is TGTGCCAGCAGCCCACAAGAGACCCAGTACTTC. This gives the protein CASSPQETQYF.

This clone was seen once. The rearrangement links TRBV7-8 to TRBJ2-3; TRBD2 matches at 8 bases. J was trimmed by 2 bases and V by 5 bases; bases with no gene match: 6. Germline values: CDR1 SGHVS, CDR2 FQNEAQ. The CDR3 runs 15 residues. The CDR3 region has the DNA TGTGCCAGCAGCCTCGGACTAGCCCCCACAGATACGCAGTATTTT. The encoded protein is CASSLGLAPTDTQYF. The whole variable domain, remainder taken from reference TRBV7-8 and TRBJ2-3, is GAGVSQSPRYKVAKRGQDVALRCDPISGHVSLFWYQQALGQGPEFLTYFQNEAQLDKSGLPSDRFFAERPEGSVSTLKIQRTQQEDSAVYLCASSLGLAPTDTQYFGPGTRLTVL.

This clone was picked up one time. V is TRBV28 and J is TRBJ2-5; either TRBD1 or TRBD2 may fit D (5 bases each). CDR3 length: 16 amino acids. Trimming took 6 bases from V and 2 from J, leaving 19 bases between them. The V gene's germline CDR1 is MDHEN and CDR2 SYDVKM. CDR3 residues: CASSPGRRQFQETQYF. CDR3 DNA sequence: TGTGCCAGCAGCCCGGGACGGCGGCAGTTTCAAGAGACCCAGTACTTC.

The chain is built from TRBV27 and TRBJ1-2; TRBD1 matches 8 bases. This CDR3 has 15 residues. Germline V CDR1 and CDR2: MNHEY, SMNVEV (reference sequence). Trimming took 5 bases from V and 5 from J; bases not matched to a gene: 10. The CDR3 spells CASSLDRGARYGYTF. For the CDR3, the DNA is TGTGCCAGCAGTCTCGACAGGGGAGCCCGATATGGCTACACCTTC.

This chain joins TRBV27 and TRBJ2-7; TRBD2 matches 7 bases. The V and J ends lost 3 bases and 0 bases, in that order; junction bases with no gene match: 2. The CDR3 contains 14 residues. From germline, CDR1 is MNHEY and CDR2 SMNVEV (reference sequence). This chain's CDR3 is CASSFGEGSYEQYF. The DNA of the CDR3 is TGTGCCAGCAGTTTTGGGGAGGGCTCCTACGAGCAGTACTTC.

J is TRBJ1-1 and V is TRBV7-9; D is unresolved. The CDR3 length is 17 residues. Per germline, CDR1 SEHNR and CDR2 FQNEAQ (reference sequence). Trimming removed 4 bases at V and 3 bases at J, with 21 bases between. The CDR3 DNA is TGTGCCAGCAGCTCGTCGACGCGGTGGAGATTCGACACTGAAGCTTTCTTT. It translates to CASSSSTRWRFDTEAFF.

The CDR3 coding sequence is TGTGCCAGCAGCTCCCCGGCCAGGGGTTCCTACAATGAGCAGTTCTTC. Translation gives CASSSPARGSYNEQFF. The chain uses TRBV7-2 and TRBJ2-1, with D tentatively TRBD1 (6 bases). The V end lost 4 bases, the J end lost 1 base, and 14 bases lay between the germline ends. Germline CDR1 reads SGHTA; CDR2 reads FQGNSA. This CDR3 is 16 amino acids long.

The genes are TRBV19 and TRBJ2-1; 10 bases agree with TRBD2. CDR1 LNHDA and CDR2 SQIVND come from the germline V gene (reference sequence). The CDR3 consists of 16 residues. Losses at the gene ends were 5 bases for V and 4 bases for J; bases not matched to a gene: 8. Written as DNA, the CDR3 is TGTGCCAGTAGTCCTCTCGGACTAGCGGAGTACAATGAGCAGTTCTTC. This codes for CASSPLGLAEYNEQFF.

The chain has TRBV18 and TRBJ1-1; 7 bases map to TRBD1. Germline-derived CDR1 and CDR2 are KGHSH and LQKENI. The CDR3 has 17 residues. V dropped 0 bases and J dropped 11; count of bases not matched to a gene: 18. Here the CDR3 DNA reads TGTGCCAGCTCACCACCGGTACAGGGGAGAGCCCTGAGGATGGCTTTCTTT. This translates into CASSPPVQGRALRMAFF.

The chain has TRBV28 and TRBJ1-1; tentative D call: TRBD1 (5 bases). Trimming stripped 3 bases from V and 0 bases from J, with 11 bases between. The CDR3 spans 15 residues. Per the germline V gene, CDR1 is MDHEN and CDR2 is SYDVKM. Here the CDR3 DNA reads TGTGCCAGCAGTTTCGAGTCCAGGGTGAACACTGAAGCTTTCTTT. It encodes CASSFESRVNTEAFF.

The chain recombines TRBV28 with TRBJ2-5; D call uncertain. This CDR3 comprises 14 residues. CDR1 and CDR2 from the germline V gene are MDHEN and SYDVKM. Trimming cost V 3 bases and J 0 bases, with 8 bases left between them. The CDR3 region has the DNA TGTGCCAGCAGTTTTTGGTATTACCAAGAGACCCAGTACTTC. As protein: CASSFWYYQETQYF.

The chain carries TRBV5-4 and TRBJ1-1; no clear D. Deletions cut 4 bases from V and 5 bases from J, with 15 bases between. The V gene's germline CDR1 is SGHNT and CDR2 YYREEE (reference sequence). This CDR3 is 14 amino acids long. The CDR3 DNA is TGTGCCAGCAGCGACAAAAACATTCTAACTGAAGCTTTCTTT. Amino acid sequence: CASSDKNILTEAFF.

The rearrangement uses TRBV5-1 and TRBJ2-7, with unresolved D. This CDR3 has 14 amino acids. CDR1 is SGHRS, CDR2 YFSETQ, per germline. The V end lost 3 bases, the J end lost 0 bases, and 10 bases lay between the germline ends. The CDR3 bases are TGCGCCAGCAGCTCCCTAGTCAGCTCCTACGAGCAGTACTTC. Amino acids: CASSSLVSSYEQYF. Using reference TRBV5-1 and TRBJ2-7 for the parts outside the CDR3, the full variable domain is KAGVTQTPRYLIKTRGQQVTLSCSPISGHRSVSWYQQTPGQGLQFLFEYFSETQRNKGNFPGRFSGRQFSNSRSEMNVSTLELGDSALYLCASSSLVSSYEQYFGPGTRLTVT.

The CDR3 loop reads CAISAAGWSRNEQFF. The CDR3 DNA sequence: TGTGCCATCAGTGCGGCTGGGTGGTCGCGCAATGAGCAGTTCTTC. This rearrangement joins TRBV10-3 to TRBJ2-1; the D is unclear. Germline V gene data show CDR1 as ENHRY and CDR2 as SYGVKD. The V gene lost 4 bases and the J gene lost 6 bases, with 16 bases spanning the gap. CDR3 size: 15 residues.